This T cell receptor beta chain originates from a study of OX40 agonist ivuxolimab in advanced cancers. Study-level results: CD4+ and CD8+ blood T cells expanded clonally by week 6 at 0.1 to 3.0 mg/kg.

Of note for this clone: Its antigen is not identified.

Assay used: immunoSEQ multiplex PCR; TCRdb lists only in-frame clones, some missing. The sample consists of 80,000 to 100,000 clones, around 90% of them appearing once. Germline CDR1 reads SEHNR; CDR2 reads FQNEAQ (reference sequence). V was clipped by 5 bases and J by 5 bases; unmatched bases: 10. The CDR3 is 15 amino acids. The specimen was CD4+ or CD8+ T cells sorted from blood, collected in a trial of the OX40 agonist ivuxolimab. The chain uses TRBV7-9 and TRBJ2-5; 8 positions agree with TRBD1. The clonotype comes from an adult with an advanced solid tumor such as melanoma, head and neck, liver or kidney cancer. This chain's CDR3 is CASSPPSGGGETQYF. The CDR3 region has the DNA TGTGCCAGCAGCCCCCCCTCAGGGGGCGGGGAGACCCAGTACTTC.